These 18 T cell receptor beta chains originate from one sample sequenced in a study of Ad26.COV2.S vaccination and SARS-CoV-2 variants. Stated treatment: some 19 received Ad26.COV2.S at low or high dose, single or two shots; about 5 received placebo; per-sample allocation not given. Sampling was performed 63 days after the first vaccine or placebo injection. The protocol was immunoSEQ multiplex PCR, while the TCRdb copy is restricted to in-frame clones and leaves out a portion. The sample yields roughly 420,000 clones, 89% seen once. Sequenced here: peripheral blood, sampled in a trial of Ad26.COV2.S vaccine versus placebo. These receptors were obtained from a person aged 18 to 59 who received the Ad26.COV2.S COVID-19 vaccine or a placebo.

The chain's CDR3 is CATKAASRYNEQFF. The CDR3 DNA reads as TGTGCCACCAAGGCCGCTAGCCGATACAATGAGCAGTTCTTC. The chain recombines TRBV2 with TRBJ2-1; tentative D call: TRBD2 (5 bases). Germline values: CDR1 SNHLY, CDR2 FYNNEI. Trimming stripped 10 bases from V and 4 bases from J, with 17 bases between. This CDR3 region has 14 residues.

This chain joins TRBV2 and TRBJ1-2, with unresolved D. The germline V gene encodes CDR1 SNHLY and CDR2 FYNNEI. V was clipped by 10 bases and J by 6 bases, with 12 bases between them. This CDR3 is 11 amino acids long. The CDR3 DNA reads TGTGCCACCGGCCCGGATGATGGCTACACCTTC. This codes for CATGPDDGYTF.

This clone was counted a few times. The chain employs TRBV5-1 and TRBJ2-7, with 8 nucleotides matching TRBD1. The CDR3 extends over 14 amino acids. Germline V CDR1 and CDR2: SGHRS, YFSETQ. V shed 2 bases and J 5 bases; nucleotides not matched to a gene: 6. The CDR3 DNA is TGCGCCAGCAGCTTAATTACAGGGGGGAACGAGCAGTACTTC. It translates to CASSLITGGNEQYF.

This clone has only a few counts. The genes are TRBV5-4 and TRBJ1-5, with D possibly being TRBD1 (6 bases). The CDR3 loop spans 20 amino acids. Germline V gene data show CDR1 as SGHNT and CDR2 as YYREEE (reference sequence). V was cut by 6 bases and J by 4 bases, with 32 bases left in between. DNA of the CDR3: TGTGCCAGCAACTCAAATCCGGGACAAGAAAGGCGGAGTTGGAATCAGCCCCAGCATTTT. Its translation is CASNSNPGQERRSWNQPQHF.

The rearrangement links TRBV7-2 to TRBJ1-6; no reliable D call. V lost 6 bases and J 13 bases, leaving 19 bases between the germline ends. Germline-derived CDR1 and CDR2 are SGHTA and FQGNSA. The CDR3 is made up of 14 amino acids. CDR3 protein: CASSLDALGDPLHF. In DNA form, the CDR3 reads TGTGCCAGCAGTCTCGATGCGCTCGGTGATCCCCTCCACTTT.

The V call is TRBV6-2 or TRBV6-3, the J call TRBJ2-7; 7 bases agree with TRBD2. The V gene end was trimmed by 0 bases and the J gene end by 3 bases; junction bases not matched to a gene: 5. CDR3 length: 15 residues. Per the germline V gene, CDR1 is MNHEY and CDR2 is SVGEGT. The CDR3 DNA reads TGTGCCAGCAGTTACTCCCCCGGGGACTACTACGAGCAGTACTTC. It codes for CASSYSPGDYYEQYF.

The chain joins TRBV12-5 to TRBJ2-2; no clear D gene. The V and J ends lost 5 bases and 6 bases respectively, with 7 bases between them. Germline V gene sequence: CDR1 LGHNT, CDR2 FRNRAP. This CDR3 has 12 amino acids. The CDR3 DNA is TGTGCTAGTGGTGGGAAGGCCGGGGAGCTGTTTTTT. This codes for CASGGKAGELFF.

This chain links TRBV12-3 or TRBV12-4 with TRBJ2-5; D is uncertain. Trimming shortened V by 3 bases and J by 8 bases, and 10 bases separated the two germline ends. The CDR3 consists of 12 residues. CDR3 sequence reads: CASSLGPVTQYF. DNA of the CDR3: TGTGCCAGCAGTTTGGGCCCTGTAACCCAGTACTTC.

Remarks on this clone: The junction differs from germline at one of its ends, possibly a read error. CDR3 amino acids: CANSLSPVLAGMGEQFF. In DNA form, the CDR3 reads TGTGCCAACAGTTTATCCCCGGTGCTAGCGGGAATGGGTGAGCAGTTCTTC. This chain joins TRBV28 and TRBJ2-1; TRBD2 matches at 9 bases. This CDR3 is built from 17 residues. Germline loops: CDR1 MDHEN, CDR2 SYDVKM.

This clone has just one count. This chain joins TRBV7-8 and TRBJ2-5; D gene ambiguous. Trimming removed 1 base at V and 0 bases at J, with 9 bases between. The CDR3 is 15 amino acids. Germline assignment: CDR1 SGHVS and CDR2 FQNEAQ. CDR3 in amino acids: CASSLGTSYQETQYF. As DNA, the CDR3 is TGTGCCAGCAGCTTAGGGACGTCGTACCAAGAGACCCAGTACTTC.

The CDR3 loop is CASRRTSGVDEQFF. The CDR3, as DNA: TGTGCCAGCCGACGGACTAGCGGGGTGGATGAGCAGTTCTTC. This rearrangement joins TRBV2 to TRBJ2-1, with TRBD2 matching 12 bases. The CDR3 loop spans 14 amino acids. Looked up from germline, CDR1 is SNHLY and CDR2 is FYNNEI. Unmatched junction bases numbered 7, after V lost 8 bases and J lost 8 bases. The full variable domain, rest sourced from reference TRBV2 and TRBJ2-1, is EPEVTQTPSHQVTQMGQEVILRCVPISNHLYFYWYRQILGQKVEFLVSFYNNEISEKSEIFDDQFSVERPDGSNFTLKIRSTKLEDSAMYFCASRRTSGVDEQFFGPGTRLTVL.

The chain recombines TRBV6-4 with TRBJ2-1; D is unresolved. Germline V CDR1 and CDR2: MRHNA, SNTAGT. The CDR3 runs to 12 residues. V shed 11 bases and J shed 0 bases, with 8 bases lying between them. The CDR3 DNA follows: TGTGCCGGCGGAAGCTCCTACAATGAGCAGTTCTTC. This gives the protein CAGGSSYNEQFF.

The J gene is TRBJ2-7, the V gene TRBV27; D unclear. Trimming shortened V by 0 bases and J by 0 bases, and 9 bases separated the two germline ends. The V gene's germline CDR1 is MNHEY and CDR2 SMNVEV (reference sequence). This CDR3 is built from 15 residues. Written as DNA, the CDR3 is TGTGCCAGCAGTTTATCGCCCGAGAGCTCCTACGAGCAGTACGTC. Residues: CASSLSPESSYEQYV.

A remark on this clone: Other DNA sequences in this specimen translate into the identical CDR3. The V gene is TRBV7-9, the J gene TRBJ1-1; possibly TRBD1 for D (5 bases). The CDR3 consists of 14 residues. Trimming stripped 1 base from V and 1 base from J, with 7 bases between. Germline V gene data show CDR1 as SEHNR and CDR2 as FQNEAQ (reference sequence). This CDR3 is CASSLVGGNTEAFF. In DNA form, the CDR3 reads TGTGCCAGCAGCTTAGTCGGGGGGAACACTGAAGCTTTCTTT.

This clone was counted a few times. The V and J genes are TRBV7-2 and TRBJ2-1; D not certain. Between the trimmed V and J ends, which lost 1 base and 5 bases, there was a span of 12 bases. Germline lookup yields CDR1 SGHTA and CDR2 FQGNSA. This CDR3 has 15 amino acids. The CDR3 loop reads CASSLGGGSDNEQFF. In nucleotides, the CDR3 is TGTGCCAGCAGCTTAGGGGGTGGGTCTGACAATGAGCAGTTCTTC.

This clone was seen a handful of times. The chain employs TRBV7-9 and TRBJ1-5, with D unclear. Germline-derived CDR1 and CDR2 are SEHNR and FQNEAQ (reference sequence). The CDR3 has 13 residues. V gave up 3 bases and J gave up 7 bases, with 10 bases separating them. CDR3 residues: CASSFTHGQPQHF. CDR3 bases: TGTGCCAGCAGCTTCACCCACGGACAGCCCCAGCATTTT.

This rearrangement joins TRBV3-1 (or the pseudogene TRBV3-2) to TRBJ1-1, with D maybe TRBD1 (6 bases). The CDR3 runs 15 residues. Germline V CDR1 and CDR2: LGHDT, YNNKEL (reference sequence). Trimming took 1 base from V and 7 from J, leaving 16 bases between them. CDR3 bases: TGTGCCAGCAGCCAAGGTGGGGGGGCCAAGGATGAAGCTTTCTTT. Residues: CASSQGGGAKDEAFF.

Turning to this clone: The sample has other DNA sequences that encode this CDR3 too. The chain has TRBV18 and TRBJ2-5; no clear D. V was trimmed by 0 bases and J by 4 bases, leaving 3 bases between them. CDR1 is KGHSH, CDR2 LQKENI, per germline. This CDR3 comprises 12 residues. The CDR3 sequence is CASSPPRETQYF. Written as DNA, the CDR3 is TGTGCCAGCTCACCACCGAGAGAGACCCAGTACTTC.